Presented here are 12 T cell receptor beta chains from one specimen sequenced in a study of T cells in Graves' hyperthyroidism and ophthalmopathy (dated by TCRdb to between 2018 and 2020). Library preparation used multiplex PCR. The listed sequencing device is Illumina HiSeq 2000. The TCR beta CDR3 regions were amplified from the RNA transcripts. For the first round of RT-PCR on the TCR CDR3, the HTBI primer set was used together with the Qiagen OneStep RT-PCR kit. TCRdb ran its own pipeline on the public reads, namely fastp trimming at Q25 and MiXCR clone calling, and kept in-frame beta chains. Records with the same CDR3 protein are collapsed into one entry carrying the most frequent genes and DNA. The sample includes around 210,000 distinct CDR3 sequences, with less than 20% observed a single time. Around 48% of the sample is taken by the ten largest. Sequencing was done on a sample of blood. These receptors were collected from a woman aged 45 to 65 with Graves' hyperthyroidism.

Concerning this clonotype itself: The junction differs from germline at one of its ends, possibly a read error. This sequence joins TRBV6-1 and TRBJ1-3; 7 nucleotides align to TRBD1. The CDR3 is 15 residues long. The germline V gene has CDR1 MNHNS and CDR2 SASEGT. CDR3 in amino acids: CASSEGQGPGNTTYF. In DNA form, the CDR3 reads TGTGCCAGCAGTGAAGGACAGGGCCCTGGAAACACCACATATTTT.

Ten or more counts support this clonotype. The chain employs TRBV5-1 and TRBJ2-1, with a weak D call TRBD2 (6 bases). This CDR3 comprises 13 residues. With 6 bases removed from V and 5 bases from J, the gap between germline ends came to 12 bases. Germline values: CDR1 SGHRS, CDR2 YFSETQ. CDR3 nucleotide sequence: TGCGCCAGCATCCGGGAGCCCGACAATGAGCAGTTCTTC. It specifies CASIREPDNEQFF. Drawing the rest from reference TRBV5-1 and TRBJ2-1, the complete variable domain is KAGVTQTPRYLIKTRGQQVTLSCSPISGHRSVSWYQQTPGQGLQFLFEYFSETQRNKGNFPGRFSGRQFSNSRSEMNVSTLELGDSALYLCASIREPDNEQFFGPGTRLTVL.

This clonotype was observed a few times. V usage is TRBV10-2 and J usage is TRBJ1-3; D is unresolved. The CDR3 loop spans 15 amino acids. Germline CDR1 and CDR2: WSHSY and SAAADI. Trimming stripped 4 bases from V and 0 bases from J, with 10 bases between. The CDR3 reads CASSAPAVSGNTIYF. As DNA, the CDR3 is TGCGCCAGCAGTGCCCCGGCCGTCTCTGGAAACACCATATATTTT.

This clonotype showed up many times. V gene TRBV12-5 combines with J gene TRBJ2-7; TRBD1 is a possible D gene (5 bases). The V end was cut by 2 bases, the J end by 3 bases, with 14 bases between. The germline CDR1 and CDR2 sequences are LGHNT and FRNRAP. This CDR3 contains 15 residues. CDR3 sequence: CASGLSQGYHYEQYF. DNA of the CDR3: TGTGCTAGTGGTTTGTCCCAGGGATACCACTACGAGCAGTACTTC.

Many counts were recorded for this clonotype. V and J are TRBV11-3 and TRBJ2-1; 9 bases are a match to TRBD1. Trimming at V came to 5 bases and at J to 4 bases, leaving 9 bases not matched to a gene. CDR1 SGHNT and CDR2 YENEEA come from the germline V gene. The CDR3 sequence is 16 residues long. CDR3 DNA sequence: TGTGCCAGCAGCCCCCCGGACAGGGGAAATTACAATGAGCAGTTCTTC. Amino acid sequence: CASSPPDRGNYNEQFF.

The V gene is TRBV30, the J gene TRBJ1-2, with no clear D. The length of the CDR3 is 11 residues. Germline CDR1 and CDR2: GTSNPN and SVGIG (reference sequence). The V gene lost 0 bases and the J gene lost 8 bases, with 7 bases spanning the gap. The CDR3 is CAWSVITGYTF. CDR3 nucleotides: TGTGCCTGGAGTGTAATAACCGGCTACACCTTC.

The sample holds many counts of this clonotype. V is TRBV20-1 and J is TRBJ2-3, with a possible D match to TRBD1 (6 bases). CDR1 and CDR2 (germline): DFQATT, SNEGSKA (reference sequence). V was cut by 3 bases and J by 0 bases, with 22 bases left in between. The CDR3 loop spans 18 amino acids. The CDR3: CSASPTIPGTTSTDTQYF. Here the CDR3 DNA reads TGCAGTGCTAGTCCGACGATTCCCGGGACAACTAGCACAGATACGCAGTATTTT.

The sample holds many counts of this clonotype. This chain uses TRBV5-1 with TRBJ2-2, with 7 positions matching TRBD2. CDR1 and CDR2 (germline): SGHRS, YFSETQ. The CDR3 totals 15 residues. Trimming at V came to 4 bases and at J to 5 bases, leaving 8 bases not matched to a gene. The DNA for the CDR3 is TGCGCCAGCAGCGGGGGTAGCGGGTTAACCGGGGAGCTGTTTTTT. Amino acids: CASSGGSGLTGELFF.

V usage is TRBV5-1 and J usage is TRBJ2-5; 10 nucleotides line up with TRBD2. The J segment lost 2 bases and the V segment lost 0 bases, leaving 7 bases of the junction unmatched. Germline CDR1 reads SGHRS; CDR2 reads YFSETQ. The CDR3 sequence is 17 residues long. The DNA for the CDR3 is TGCGCCAGCAGCTTGGACCCTAGCGGGAGTGGGCAAGAGACCCAGTACTTC. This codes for CASSLDPSGSGQETQYF.

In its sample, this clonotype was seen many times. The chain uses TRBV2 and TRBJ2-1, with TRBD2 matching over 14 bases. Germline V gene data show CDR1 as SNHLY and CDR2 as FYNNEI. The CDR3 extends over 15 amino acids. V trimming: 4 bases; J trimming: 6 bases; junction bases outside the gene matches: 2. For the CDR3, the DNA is TGTGCCAGCAGTGGGACTAGCGGGAGGAGCAATGAGCAGTTCTTC. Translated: CASSGTSGRSNEQFF. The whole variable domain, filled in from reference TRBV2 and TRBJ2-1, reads EPEVTQTPSHQVTQMGQEVILRCVPISNHLYFYWYRQILGQKVEFLVSFYNNEISEKSEIFDDQFSVERPDGSNFTLKIRSTKLEDSAMYFCASSGTSGRSNEQFFGPGTRLTVL.

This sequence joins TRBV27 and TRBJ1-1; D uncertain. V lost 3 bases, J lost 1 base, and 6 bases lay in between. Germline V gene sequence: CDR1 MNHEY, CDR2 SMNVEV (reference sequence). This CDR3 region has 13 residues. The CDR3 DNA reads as TGTGCCAGCAGTTTTCTCTCGAACACTGAAGCTTTCTTT. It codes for CASSFLSNTEAFF.

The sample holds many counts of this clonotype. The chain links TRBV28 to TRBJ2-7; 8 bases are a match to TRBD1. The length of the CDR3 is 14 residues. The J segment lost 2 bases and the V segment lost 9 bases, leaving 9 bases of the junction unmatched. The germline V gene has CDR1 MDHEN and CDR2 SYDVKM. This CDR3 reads CASLVAGGPYEQYF. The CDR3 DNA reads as TGTGCCAGTTTGGTGGCAGGGGGCCCCTACGAGCAGTACTTC.